This TCR beta chain was identified in a study of TIL therapy for anti-PD-1-resistant metastatic lung cancer. Overall study: Progressing patients received lymphodepletion, expanded TIL infusion and IL-2. Median tumor PD-L1 proportion score was roughly 5.9%. Tumors carried a median about 1.5 non-synonymous mutations per megabase.

This was the immunoSEQ v3 assay. Profiling relied on immunoSEQ multiplex PCR, and the TCRdb table lists in-frame clones only, not all of them. This table has tens of thousands of clones, over 70% appearing once. Per the germline V gene, CDR1 is LGHNA and CDR2 is YNFKEQ. Trimming shortened V by 1 base and J by 2 bases, and 12 bases separated the two germline ends. This CDR3 region has 15 residues. This clone was recorded only once. Time point reported: pre-treatment sample, taken before nivolumab and TIL therapy. The specimen was blood, collected at baseline. The V call is TRBV4-2, the J call TRBJ2-7; tentatively, D is TRBD1 (6 bases). This sequence originates from a person aged 25-79 years with non-small cell lung cancer. The CDR3 DNA reads TGTGCCAGCAGCCAAGGGACAGACTTCCCCTACGAGCAGTACTTC. Encoded protein: CASSQGTDFPYEQYF.